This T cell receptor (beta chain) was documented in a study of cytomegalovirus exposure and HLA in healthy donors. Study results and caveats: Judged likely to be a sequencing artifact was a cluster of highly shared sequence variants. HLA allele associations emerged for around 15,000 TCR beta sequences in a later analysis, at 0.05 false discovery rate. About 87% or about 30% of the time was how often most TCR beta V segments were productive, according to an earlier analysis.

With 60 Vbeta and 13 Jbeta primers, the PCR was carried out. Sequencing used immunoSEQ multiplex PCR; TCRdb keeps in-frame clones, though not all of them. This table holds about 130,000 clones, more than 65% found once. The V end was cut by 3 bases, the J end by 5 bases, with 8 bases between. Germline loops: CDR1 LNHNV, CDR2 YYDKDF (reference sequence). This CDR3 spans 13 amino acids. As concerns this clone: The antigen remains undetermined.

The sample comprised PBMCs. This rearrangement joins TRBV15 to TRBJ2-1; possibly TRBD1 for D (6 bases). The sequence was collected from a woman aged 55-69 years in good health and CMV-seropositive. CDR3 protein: CATSRDSHNEQFF. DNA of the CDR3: TGTGCCACCAGCAGGGACAGCCACAATGAGCAGTTCTTC.